Sequencing of this TCR beta chain was carried out in a study of radiotherapy plus CTLA-4 blockade in lung cancer. This CDR3 is 16 amino acids long. Germline CDR1 is SGHRS and CDR2 is YFSETQ. V was shortened by 1 base and J by 0 bases, with 8 bases between the two germline ends. This table comes from immunoSEQ multiplex PCR, and its TCRdb copy is limited to in-frame clones, with some not included. Of around 70,000 clones in the sample, around 81% were seen once. The rearrangement links TRBV5-1 to TRBJ2-6; D is undetermined. The sequence came from a human donor with non-small cell lung cancer who had a partial response to radiotherapy plus ipilimumab. The material was peripheral blood, obtained from a patient treated with radiotherapy plus ipilimumab. For the CDR3, the DNA is TGCGCCAGCAGCTTGAGTCCGGGCTCTGGGGCCAACGTCCTGACTTTC. Protein product: CASSLSPGSGANVLTF.